Listed below are T cell receptor beta chains from one sample, sequenced in a study of regulatory T cells in long-lasting Graves disease. TCRdb redid the calling of the multiplex PCR reads with MiXCR, one entry per CDR3 protein. The repertoire holds 420,000 or so distinct CDR3 sequences, about 15% seen once, with about 25% in the top ten. These same data were also listed under a study on T cells in Graves' hyperthyroidism and ophthalmopathy.

The sample here was peripheral blood mononuclear cells (PBMCs), taken at new diagnosis, from a patient treated with antithyroid drugs. These receptors all come from a woman aged 18 to 35 with Graves disease. Both conserved end residues are part of each CDR3. D genes are given only for firm matches. Size tells how often a clone was seen (once, few, many) or the class of an expanded clone, and some rows leave it out.

J: TRBJ2-7
D: -
size: -
V: TRBV28
CDR3: CASSPTRGQGGYEQHF
DNA: TGTGCCAGCAGTCCCACGCGGGGCCAGGGGGGCTACGAGCAGCACTTC

J: TRBJ1-2
D: -
size: -
V: TRBV12-3/TRBV12-4
CDR3: CASSQLVGYTF
DNA: TGTGCCAGCAGCCAATTGGTCGGCTACACCTTC

J: TRBJ2-1
D: -
size: -
V: TRBV6-1
CDR3: CASSESDSYNEQFF
DNA: TGTGCCAGCAGTGAATCAGACAGCTACAATGAGCAGTTCTTC

J: TRBJ2-1
D: TRBD2
size: few
V: TRBV11-2
CDR3: CASRTGGREDYNEQFF
DNA: TGTGCCAGCAGAACCGGGGGGCGGGAGGACTACAATGAGCAGTTCTTC

J: TRBJ2-5
D: -
size: -
V: TRBV6-1
CDR3: CASNPGLETQYF
DNA: TGTGCCAGCAATCCGGGGTTGGAGACCCAGTACTTC

J: TRBJ2-7
D: TRBD2
size: many
V: TRBV2
CDR3: CASSEGSGGLLYEQYF
DNA: TGTGCCAGCAGTGAAGGCAGCGGGGGGCTCCTTTACGAGCAGTACTTC

J: TRBJ2-7
D: TRBD2
size: many
V: TRBV28
CDR3: CASRSDVAGGVEQYF
DNA: TGTGCCAGCAGGTCGGACGTAGCGGGAGGCGTCGAGCAGTACTTC

J: TRBJ2-1
D: TRBD1
size: few
V: TRBV28
CDR3: CASSPPDRERNEQFF
DNA: TGTGCCAGCAGTCCCCCCGACAGGGAACGGAATGAGCAGTTCTTC

J: TRBJ1-5
D: -
size: many
V: TRBV7-8
CDR3: CASSLDSSNQPQHF
DNA: TGTGCCAGCAGCTTAGATAGCAGCAATCAGCCCCAGCATTTT

J: TRBJ1-2
D: -
size: -
V: TRBV3-1
CDR3: CASSQARSGYTF
DNA: TGTGCCAGCAGCCAAGCAAGAAGCGGCTACACCTTC

J: TRBJ2-3
D: -
size: few
V: TRBV5-1
CDR3: CASSPQTTSTDTQYF
DNA: TGCGCCAGCAGTCCCCAGACAACAAGCACAGATACGCAGTATTTT

J: TRBJ2-3
D: -
size: few
V: TRBV7-2
CDR3: CASSFLPGTSPDTQYF
DNA: TGTGCCAGCAGCTTCCTTCCTGGGACCTCTCCAGATACGCAGTATTTT

J: TRBJ2-1
D: TRBD2
size: many
V: TRBV11-3
CDR3: CASSKLAGGNDEQFF
DNA: TGTGCCAGCAGCAAATTAGCGGGAGGGAACGATGAGCAGTTCTTC

J: TRBJ1-5
D: -
size: -
V: TRBV4-2
CDR3: CASSQEAQGDQPQHF
DNA: TGTGCCAGCAGCCAAGAGGCCCAGGGAGATCAGCCCCAGCATTTT

J: TRBJ1-5
D: TRBD1
size: few
V: TRBV4-1
CDR3: CASSQVGQGSNQPQHF
DNA: TGCGCCAGCAGCCAAGTTGGACAGGGCTCCAATCAGCCCCAGCATTTT

J: TRBJ1-3
D: -
size: -
V: TRBV12-3/TRBV12-4
CDR3: CASGLFLFRGSGNTIYF
DNA: TGTGCCAGCGGCCTTTTCTTGTTCAGGGGCTCTGGAAACACCATATATTTT

J: TRBJ1-6
D: -
size: many
V: TRBV7-8
CDR3: CASSFAGHNSPLHF
DNA: TGTGCCAGCAGCTTTGCAGGTCATAATTCACCCCTCCACTTT

J: TRBJ1-5
D: -
size: -
V: TRBV27
CDR3: CASSLTEAGPQHF
DNA: TGTGCCAGCAGTTTGACCGAGGCAGGGCCCCAGCATTTT

J: TRBJ2-1
D: -
size: few
V: TRBV18
CDR3: CASSPLGLSGVGYNEQFF
DNA: TGTGCCAGCTCACCACTGGGCCTTTCGGGAGTGGGCTACAATGAGCAGTTCTTC

J: TRBJ1-5
D: TRBD1
size: few
V: TRBV4-3
CDR3: CASSQDHDRGNQPQHF
DNA: TGCGCCAGCAGCCAAGACCATGACAGGGGGAATCAGCCCCAGCATTTT

J: TRBJ2-3
D: -
size: -
V: TRBV11-1
CDR3: CASSETVWGTTDTQYF
DNA: TGTGCCAGCAGCGAGACTGTATGGGGTACCACAGATACGCAGTATTTT

J: TRBJ2-7
D: TRBD1
size: few
V: TRBV6-1
CDR3: CASETGTGNPYEQYF
DNA: TGTGCCAGCGAAACCGGGACAGGGAATCCCTACGAGCAGTACTTC

J: TRBJ2-3
D: -
size: many
V: TRBV3-1
CDR3: CASSQDLADTQYF
DNA: TGTGCCAGCAGCCAAGATTTAGCGGATACGCAGTATTTT

J: TRBJ1-5
D: -
size: -
V: TRBV5-1
CDR3: CASSSDGPGQPQHF
DNA: TGCGCCAGCAGCTCCGACGGCCCGGGGCAGCCCCAGCATTTT

J: TRBJ2-7
D: TRBD2
size: many
V: TRBV20-1
CDR3: CSARDLAGGPYEQYF
DNA: TGCAGTGCTAGAGATTTAGCGGGAGGCCCCTACGAGCAGTACTTC

J: TRBJ2-1
D: TRBD2
size: few
V: TRBV7-9
CDR3: CASGPSGGGRYNEQFF
DNA: TGTGCCAGCGGTCCTAGCGGTGGCGGACGCTACAATGAGCAGTTCTTC

J: TRBJ2-4
D: -
size: -
V: TRBV19
CDR3: CASSNPTEENIQYF
DNA: TGTGCCAGTAGTAATCCTACAGAGGAAAACATTCAGTACTTC

J: TRBJ2-3
D: -
size: many
V: TRBV5-6
CDR3: CASSHDIYSTDTQYF
DNA: TGTGCCAGCAGTCACGACATATATTCCACAGATACGCAGTATTTT

J: TRBJ2-6
D: -
size: -
V: TRBV18
CDR3: CASSSTSIPGANVLTF
DNA: TGTGCCAGCTCATCCACGTCAATTCCTGGGGCCAACGTCCTGACTTTC

J: TRBJ2-7
D: -
size: few
V: TRBV15
CDR3: CATSRVDLTYEQYF
DNA: TGTGCCACCAGCAGAGTTGACCTGACCTACGAGCAGTACTTC

J: TRBJ2-7
D: -
size: few
V: TRBV7-8
CDR3: CAGSLTGPGEQYF
DNA: TGTGCCGGCAGCTTGACGGGCCCCGGCGAGCAGTACTTC

J: TRBJ2-5
D: -
size: many
V: TRBV5-4
CDR3: CASSLEAGRQLNQETQYF
DNA: TGTGCCAGCAGCTTGGAGGCCGGCAGACAACTCAACCAAGAGACCCAGTACTTC

J: TRBJ2-7
D: TRBD1
size: many
V: TRBV7-8
CDR3: CASSPKDRAGEQYF
DNA: TGTGCCAGCAGCCCAAAGGACAGGGCGGGCGAGCAGTACTTC

J: TRBJ2-7
D: TRBD1
size: many
V: TRBV28
CDR3: CASSSPGQPYEQYF
DNA: TGTGCCAGCAGTTCTCCGGGACAGCCTTACGAGCAGTACTTC

J: TRBJ2-2
D: -
size: many
V: TRBV20-1
CDR3: CSASGNTGELFF
DNA: TGCAGTGCTAGCGGGAACACCGGGGAGCTGTTTTTT

J: TRBJ2-3
D: -
size: -
V: TRBV5-4
CDR3: CASSLVKGVADTQYF
DNA: TGTGCCAGCAGCTTGGTTAAGGGTGTGGCAGATACGCAGTATTTT

J: TRBJ2-7
D: -
size: -
V: TRBV30
CDR3: CAWSVAGGIRYEQYF
DNA: TGTGCCTGGAGTGTAGCTGGGGGTATTAGGTACGAGCAGTACTTC

J: TRBJ2-5
D: -
size: many
V: TRBV20-1
CDR3: CSARGGETQYF
DNA: TGCAGTGCTAGAGGCGGGGAGACCCAGTACTTC

J: TRBJ2-3
D: TRBD2
size: many
V: TRBV27
CDR3: CASSPRTSARDTQYF
DNA: TGTGCCAGCAGTCCGCGGACTAGCGCCAGAGATACGCAGTATTTT

J: TRBJ2-1
D: TRBD2
size: many
V: TRBV28
CDR3: CASTPGEREVGEQFF
DNA: TGTGCCAGCACTCCCGGGGAACGGGAGGTCGGTGAGCAGTTCTTC

J: TRBJ1-1
D: -
size: -
V: TRBV5-6
CDR3: CASSWARGEAFF
DNA: TGTGCCAGCAGCTGGGCGAGGGGTGAAGCTTTCTTT

J: TRBJ2-1
D: TRBD2
size: -
V: TRBV11-3
CDR3: CASSFLREGPLREQFF
DNA: TGTGCCAGCAGTTTTTTGAGGGAGGGCCCGCTTAGGGAGCAGTTCTTC

J: TRBJ2-7
D: TRBD2
size: -
V: TRBV2
CDR3: CTSRASGSRSYEQYF
DNA: TGCACCAGCAGAGCTAGCGGGAGTAGGTCCTACGAGCAGTACTTC

J: TRBJ2-1
D: -
size: -
V: TRBV19
CDR3: CASSWTEDNEQFF
DNA: TGTGCCAGTAGCTGGACAGAAGACAATGAGCAGTTCTTC

J: TRBJ2-7
D: -
size: many
V: TRBV12-3/TRBV12-4
CDR3: CASSLAETYEQYF
DNA: TGTGCCAGCAGTTTGGCAGAGACCTACGAGCAGTACTTC

J: TRBJ2-7
D: TRBD1
size: -
V: TRBV28
CDR3: CASRPSGTGGYEQYF
DNA: TGTGCCAGCAGACCCTCCGGGACAGGAGGCTACGAGCAGTACTTC

J: TRBJ2-5
D: -
size: -
V: TRBV9
CDR3: CASSVGRGTETQYF
DNA: TGTGCCAGCAGCGTAGGGCGGGGCACAGAGACCCAGTACTTC

J: TRBJ2-2
D: -
size: -
V: TRBV5-1
CDR3: CASTVRPEGELFF
DNA: TGCGCCAGCACGGTCAGGCCTGAGGGGGAGCTGTTTTTT

J: TRBJ2-7
D: -
size: many
V: TRBV20-1
CDR3: CSARPPIDGYEQYF
DNA: TGCAGTGCTAGACCTCCGATAGATGGCTACGAGCAGTACTTC

J: TRBJ2-7
D: TRBD2
size: -
V: TRBV28
CDR3: CASRGTSDPSYEQYF
DNA: TGTGCCAGCAGGGGAACTAGCGACCCCTCCTACGAGCAGTACTTC

J: TRBJ2-7
D: TRBD1
size: many
V: TRBV28
CDR3: CASAQGTGAPEQYF
DNA: TGTGCCAGCGCCCAAGGGACAGGAGCCCCCGAGCAGTACTTC

J: TRBJ2-1
D: -
size: -
V: TRBV30
CDR3: CAWALGGSSYNEQFF
DNA: TGTGCCTGGGCCCTAGGTGGGAGCTCCTACAATGAGCAGTTCTTC

J: TRBJ2-1
D: TRBD2
size: many
V: TRBV20-1
CDR3: CSARLAGGYNEQFF
DNA: TGCAGTGCTCGACTAGCGGGAGGTTACAATGAGCAGTTCTTC

J: TRBJ2-3
D: -
size: many
V: TRBV11-2
CDR3: CASSSDRMWTRTDTQYF
DNA: TGTGCCAGCAGCTCCGACAGAATGTGGACTCGCACAGATACGCAGTATTTT